The 5 T cell receptor beta chains listed next were all sequenced from one sample in a study of T-cell memory formation after mild COVID-19. TCRdb re-called the 5' RACE reads with MiXCR, one entry per CDR3 protein. Seen here are 200,000 to 250,000 distinct CDR3 sequences, 8% to 11% observed once, and the top ten hold 3% to 3.5%. Material: PBMCs or a T cell subset sorted from them (not recorded which). The receptor source for this set is a man younger than 35 who had mild COVID-19 (a few samples of this study predate the infection). Cell type and time point are not known.

This clonotype was seen more than once but under ten times. CDR3 in DNA: TGCGCCAGCTCCTCCGGGACTAGCGGGGGGGCCGGGAATGAGCAGTTCTTC. Its translation is CASSSGTSGGAGNEQFF. This chain joins TRBV10-2 and TRBJ2-1, with 16 bases that match TRBD2. Germline V gene lookup returns CDR1 WSHSY and CDR2 SAAADI. This CDR3 is 17 amino acids long. V lost 8 bases to trimming and J lost 7 bases; unmatched junction nucleotides: 11.

The sample holds a few counts of this clonotype. The chain carries TRBV5-1 and TRBJ1-2; the match to TRBD1 covers 7 bases. The V and J ends lost 4 bases and 5 bases, in that order; junction bases with no gene match: 8. The CDR3 is 14 amino acids. In germline, CDR1 is SGHRS, CDR2 YFSETQ. The CDR3 DNA reads TGCGCCAGCAGCCCGGACAGGCGGACTTATGGCTACACCTTC. Translated: CASSPDRRTYGYTF. Supplemented by reference TRBV5-1 and TRBJ1-2, the full variable domain reads KAGVTQTPRYLIKTRGQQVTLSCSPISGHRSVSWYQQTPGQGLQFLFEYFSETQRNKGNFPGRFSGRQFSNSRSEMNVSTLELGDSALYLCASSPDRRTYGYTFGSGTRLTVV.

The sample holds a few counts of this clonotype. The rearrangement joins TRBV20-1 to TRBJ2-3; D is perhaps TRBD2 (6 bases). Germline V CDR1 and CDR2: DFQATT, SNEGSKA (reference sequence). The length of the CDR3 is 16 residues. The germline V and J ends were trimmed by 5 bases and 0 bases, with 18 bases remaining between them. The CDR3 sequence: CSAPPPRGTSTDTQYF. The CDR3 DNA is TGCAGTGCTCCACCACCCCGGGGGACTAGCACAGATACGCAGTATTTT.

V usage is TRBV7-2 and J usage is TRBJ2-7; tentatively, D is TRBD2 (6 bases). Germline V CDR1 and CDR2: SGHTA, FQGNSA. Trimming removed 2 bases at V and 3 bases at J, with 17 bases between. This CDR3 has 16 residues. The CDR3 DNA sequence: TGTGCCAGCAGCTTATACCACGGGACTCGTCACTACGAGCAGTACTTC. Encoded protein: CASSLYHGTRHYEQYF. Full variable domain (rest looked up from reference TRBV7-2 and TRBJ2-7): GAGVSQSPSNKVTEKGKDVELRCDPISGHTALYWYRQSLGQGLEFLIYFQGNSAPDKSGLPSDRFSAERTGGSVSTLTIQRTQQEDSAVYLCASSLYHGTRHYEQYFGPGTRLTVT.

A word on this clonotype: The conserved phenylalanine or tryptophan normally closing the CDR3 is absent here, so this likely arose from a read error. The gene calls are TRBV5-5 and TRBJ2-5; weak D call: TRBD2 (6 bases). The CDR3 covers 16 residues. The germline V and J ends were trimmed by 4 bases and 1 base, with 17 bases remaining between them. Looked up from germline, CDR1 is SGHKS and CDR2 is YYEKEE (reference sequence). The CDR3 here is CASSPLPGEFQETQYL. As DNA, the CDR3 is TGTGCCAGCAGCCCCCTACCGGGGGAGTTCCAAGAGACCCAGTACTTA.